The 6 T cell receptor beta chains below all came from one sample that was sequenced in a study of siplizumab effects on memory and regulatory T cells. TCRdb's table, derived via immunoSEQ multiplex PCR, lists solely in-frame clones and lacks some. The sample contains about 60,000 clones, around four fifths of which appear only once. Sequences were obtained from memory CD4+ T cells sorted from blood. The source of these receptors is a human donor in good health.

This clone was seen more than once but under ten times. The rearrangement links TRBV25-1 to TRBJ1-5; D perhaps matches TRBD1 (5 bases). The germline V gene has CDR1 MGHDK and CDR2 SYGVNS. This CDR3 has 15 amino acids. Trimming removed 8 bases at V and 0 bases at J, with 14 bases between. CDR3 bases: TGTGCCAGCTCACCGGACGGGACTAGCAATCAGCCCCAGCATTTT. Protein product: CASSPDGTSNQPQHF.

This clone was picked up a small number of times. The rearrangement joins TRBV28 to TRBJ2-1; 10 bases are a match to TRBD1. CDR3 size: 16 residues. Trimming cost V 6 bases and J 9 bases; bases outside gene matches: 14. Per the germline V gene, CDR1 is MDHEN and CDR2 is SYDVKM. This chain's CDR3 is CASSTPTGQGRGEQFF. The DNA for the CDR3 is TGTGCCAGCAGCACACCCACGGGACAGGGGAGGGGTGAGCAGTTCTTC.

This clone appeared once. The V gene is TRBV6-6, the J gene TRBJ2-7; D is possibly TRBD2 (6 bases). V was pared by 2 bases and J by 0 bases, with 14 bases between. The CDR3 spans 16 residues. Germline lookup yields CDR1 MNHNY and CDR2 SVGAGI (reference sequence). In nucleotides, the CDR3 is TGTGCCAGCAGTTACCGTGGGACTCCCCGCTCCTACGAGCAGTACTTC. Its translation is CASSYRGTPRSYEQYF.

V usage is TRBV11-1 and J usage is TRBJ1-1, with unresolved D. V shed 3 bases and J shed 1 base, with 6 bases lying between them. The CDR3 loop spans 13 amino acids. The V gene's germline CDR1 is SGHAT and CDR2 FQDESV (reference sequence). In nucleotides, the CDR3 is TGTGCCAGCAGCTTCGGGAGGAACACTGAAGCTTTCTTT. Translation: CASSFGRNTEAFF.

V gene TRBV12-2 combines with J gene TRBJ1-2; TRBD1 is taken as the D call from the table, unchecked against the DNA. TRBV12-2 has pseudogene status. This CDR3 is 14 amino acids long. The CDR3 DNA sequence: TGTGCAAGTCGCTCCCACAGGGCGAACTATGGCTACACCTTC. It translates to CASRSHRANYGYTF.

The CDR3 loop is CASNPGGPYGETQYF. The CDR3 DNA reads TGTGCCAGCAACCCGGGGGGGCCATATGGAGAGACCCAGTACTTC. V and J are TRBV6-5 and TRBJ2-5, with 8 bases fitting TRBD2. Germline CDR1 MNHEY, CDR2 SVGAGI. V shed 7 bases and J 4 bases; nucleotides not matched to a gene: 11. The CDR3 is made up of 15 amino acids.